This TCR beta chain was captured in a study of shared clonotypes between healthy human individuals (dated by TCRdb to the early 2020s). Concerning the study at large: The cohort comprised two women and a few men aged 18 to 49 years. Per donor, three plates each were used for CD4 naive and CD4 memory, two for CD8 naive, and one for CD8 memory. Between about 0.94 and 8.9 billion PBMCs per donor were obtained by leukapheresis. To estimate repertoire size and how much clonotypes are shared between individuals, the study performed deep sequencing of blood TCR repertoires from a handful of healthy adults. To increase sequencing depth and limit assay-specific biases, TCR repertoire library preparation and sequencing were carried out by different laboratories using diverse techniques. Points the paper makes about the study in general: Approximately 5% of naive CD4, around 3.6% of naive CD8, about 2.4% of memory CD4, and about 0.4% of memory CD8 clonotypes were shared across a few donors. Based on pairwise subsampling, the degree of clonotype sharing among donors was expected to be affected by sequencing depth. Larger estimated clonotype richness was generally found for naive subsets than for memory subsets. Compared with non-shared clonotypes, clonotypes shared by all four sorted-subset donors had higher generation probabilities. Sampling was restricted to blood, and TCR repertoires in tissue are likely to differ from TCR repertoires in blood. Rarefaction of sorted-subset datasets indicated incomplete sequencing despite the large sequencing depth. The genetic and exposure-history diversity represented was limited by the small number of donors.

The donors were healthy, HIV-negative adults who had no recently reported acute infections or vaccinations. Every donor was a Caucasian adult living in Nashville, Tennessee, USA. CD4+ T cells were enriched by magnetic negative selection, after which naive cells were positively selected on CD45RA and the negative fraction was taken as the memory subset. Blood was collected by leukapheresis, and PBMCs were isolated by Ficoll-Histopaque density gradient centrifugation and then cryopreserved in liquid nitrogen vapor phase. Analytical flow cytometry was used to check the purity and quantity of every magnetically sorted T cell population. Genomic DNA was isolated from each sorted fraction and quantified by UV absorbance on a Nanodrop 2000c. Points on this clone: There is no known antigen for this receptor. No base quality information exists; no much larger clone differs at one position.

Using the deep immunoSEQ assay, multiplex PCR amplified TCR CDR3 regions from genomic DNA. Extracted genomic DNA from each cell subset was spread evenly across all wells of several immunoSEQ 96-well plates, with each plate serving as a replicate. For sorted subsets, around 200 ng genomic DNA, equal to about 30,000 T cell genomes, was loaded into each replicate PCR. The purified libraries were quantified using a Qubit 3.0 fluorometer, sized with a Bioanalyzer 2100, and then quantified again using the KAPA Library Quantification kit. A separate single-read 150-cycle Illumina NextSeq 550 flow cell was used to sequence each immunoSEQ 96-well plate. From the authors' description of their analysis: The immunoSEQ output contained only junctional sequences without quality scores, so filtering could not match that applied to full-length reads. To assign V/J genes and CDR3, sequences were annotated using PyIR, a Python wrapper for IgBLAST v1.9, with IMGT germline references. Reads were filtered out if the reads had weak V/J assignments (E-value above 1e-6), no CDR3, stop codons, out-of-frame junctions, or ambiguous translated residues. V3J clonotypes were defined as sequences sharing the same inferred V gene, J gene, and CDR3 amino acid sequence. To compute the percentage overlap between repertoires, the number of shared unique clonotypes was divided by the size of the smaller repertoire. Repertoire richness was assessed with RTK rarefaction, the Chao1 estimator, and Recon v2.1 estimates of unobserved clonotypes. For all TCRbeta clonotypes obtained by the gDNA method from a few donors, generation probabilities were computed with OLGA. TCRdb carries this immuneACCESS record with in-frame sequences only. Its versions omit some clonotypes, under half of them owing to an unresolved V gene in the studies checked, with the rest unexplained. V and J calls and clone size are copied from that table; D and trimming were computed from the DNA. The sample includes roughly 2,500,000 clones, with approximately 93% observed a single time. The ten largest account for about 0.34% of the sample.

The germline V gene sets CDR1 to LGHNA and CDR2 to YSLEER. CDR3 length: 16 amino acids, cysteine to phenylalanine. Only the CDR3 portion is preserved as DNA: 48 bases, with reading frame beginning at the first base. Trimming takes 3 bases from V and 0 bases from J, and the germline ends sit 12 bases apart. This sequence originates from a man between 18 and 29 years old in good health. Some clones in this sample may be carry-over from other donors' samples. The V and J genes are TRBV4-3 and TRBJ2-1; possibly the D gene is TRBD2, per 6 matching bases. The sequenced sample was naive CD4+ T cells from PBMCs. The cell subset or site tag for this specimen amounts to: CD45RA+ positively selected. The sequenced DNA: TGCGCCAGCAGCCAGGAGGGAGTGGGCTCCTACAATGAGCAGTTCTTC. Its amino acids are CASSQEGVGSYNEQFF.